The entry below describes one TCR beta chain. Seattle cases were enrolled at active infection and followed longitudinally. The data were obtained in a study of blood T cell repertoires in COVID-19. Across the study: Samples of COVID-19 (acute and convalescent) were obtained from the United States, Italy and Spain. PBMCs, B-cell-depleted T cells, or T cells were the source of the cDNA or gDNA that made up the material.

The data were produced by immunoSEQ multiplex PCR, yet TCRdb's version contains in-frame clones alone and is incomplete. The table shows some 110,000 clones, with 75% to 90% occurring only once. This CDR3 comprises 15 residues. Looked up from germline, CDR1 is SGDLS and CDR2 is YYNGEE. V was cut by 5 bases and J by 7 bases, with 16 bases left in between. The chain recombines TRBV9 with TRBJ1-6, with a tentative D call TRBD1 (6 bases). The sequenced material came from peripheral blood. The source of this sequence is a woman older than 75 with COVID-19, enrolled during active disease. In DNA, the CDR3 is TGTGCCAGCAGTACTACCGGGACATCAAATTCACCCCTCCACTTT. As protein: CASSTTGTSNSPLHF.